The present entry profiles one T cell receptor beta chain with its context. The sample comes from a study of T-cell memory formation after mild COVID-19. Study-level background: TCR clusters were mostly donor specific.

TCR alpha and TCR beta cDNA libraries with sample barcodes and UMIs came from 5'RACE using constant-segment primers. TCRdb reprocessed the 5' RACE reads with MiXCR, giving one entry per CDR3 protein. The sample has more than 250,000 distinct CDR3 sequences; 15% to 20% are singletons. The CDR3 covers 15 residues. Germline V gene sequence: CDR1 SGHTA, CDR2 FQGNSA. V lost 6 bases to trimming and J lost 3 bases; unmatched junction nucleotides: 7. The TCR was taken from a man between 18 and 29 years old who had mild COVID-19 (a few samples of this study predate the infection). Cell type and time point are not known. The V and J genes are TRBV7-2 and TRBJ2-7; 11 nucleotides agree with TRBD2. Input material: PBMCs or a T cell subset sorted from them (not recorded which). CDR3 amino acids: CASRPTLAGGYEQYF. DNA for the CDR3: TGTGCCAGCAGACCCACTCTAGCGGGGGGCTACGAGCAGTACTTC.